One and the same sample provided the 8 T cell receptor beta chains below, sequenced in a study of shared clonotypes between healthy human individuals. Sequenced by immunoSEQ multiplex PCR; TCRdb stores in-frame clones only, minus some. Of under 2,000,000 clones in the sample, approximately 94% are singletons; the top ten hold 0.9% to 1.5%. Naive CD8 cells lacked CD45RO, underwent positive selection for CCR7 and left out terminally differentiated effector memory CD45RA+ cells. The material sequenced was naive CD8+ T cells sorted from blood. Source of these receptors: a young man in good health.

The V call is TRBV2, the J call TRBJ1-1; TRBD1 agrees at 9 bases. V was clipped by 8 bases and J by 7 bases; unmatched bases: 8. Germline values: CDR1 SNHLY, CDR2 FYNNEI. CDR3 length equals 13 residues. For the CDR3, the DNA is TGTGCCAGCGTCGTACAGGGGGCGAGTGAAGCTTTCTTT. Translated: CASVVQGASEAFF.

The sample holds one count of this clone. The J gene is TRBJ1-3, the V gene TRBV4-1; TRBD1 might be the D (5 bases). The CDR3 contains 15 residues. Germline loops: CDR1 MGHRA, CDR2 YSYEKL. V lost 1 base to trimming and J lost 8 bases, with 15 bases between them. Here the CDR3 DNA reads TGCGCCAGCAGCCAAGTGGCAGGGTGGCAGGACACCATATATTTT. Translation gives CASSQVAGWQDTIYF.

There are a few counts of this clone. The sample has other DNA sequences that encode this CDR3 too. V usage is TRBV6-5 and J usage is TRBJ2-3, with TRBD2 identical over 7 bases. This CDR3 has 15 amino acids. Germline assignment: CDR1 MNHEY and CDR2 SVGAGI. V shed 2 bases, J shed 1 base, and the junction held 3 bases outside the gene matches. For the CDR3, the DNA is TGTGCCAGCAGTTACGGGGCGGGGGGCACAGATACGCAGTATTTT. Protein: CASSYGAGGTDTQYF.

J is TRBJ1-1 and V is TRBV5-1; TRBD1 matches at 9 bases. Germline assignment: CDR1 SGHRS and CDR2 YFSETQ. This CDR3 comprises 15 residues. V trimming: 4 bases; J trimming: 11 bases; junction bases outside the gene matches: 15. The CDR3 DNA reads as TGCGCCAGCAGCGATCGTCCCGGGACAGGGATGGGGGCTTTCTTT. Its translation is CASSDRPGTGMGAFF.

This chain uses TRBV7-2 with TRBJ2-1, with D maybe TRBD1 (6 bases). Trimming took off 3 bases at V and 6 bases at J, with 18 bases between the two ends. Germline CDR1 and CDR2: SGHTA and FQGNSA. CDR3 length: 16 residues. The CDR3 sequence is CASSFQGQVGGNEQFF. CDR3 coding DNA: TGTGCCAGCAGCTTCCAGGGGCAGGTGGGTGGCAATGAGCAGTTCTTC.

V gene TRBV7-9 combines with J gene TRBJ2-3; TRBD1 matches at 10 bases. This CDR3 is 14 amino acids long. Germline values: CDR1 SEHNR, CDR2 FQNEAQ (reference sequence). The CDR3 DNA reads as TGTGCGACAGGGGGCAGAGATACCACAGATACGCAGTATTTT. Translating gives CATGGRDTTDTQYF.

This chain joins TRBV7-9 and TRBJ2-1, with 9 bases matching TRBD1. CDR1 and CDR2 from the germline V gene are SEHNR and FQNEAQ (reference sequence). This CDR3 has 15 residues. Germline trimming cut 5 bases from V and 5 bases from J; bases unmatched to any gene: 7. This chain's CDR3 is CASSLTGGEDNEQFF. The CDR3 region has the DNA TGTGCCAGCAGCCTTACAGGGGGCGAAGACAATGAGCAGTTCTTC.

This CDR3 reads CASSQRAKYYSTKGWEETQYF. The CDR3 region has the DNA TGCGCCAGCAGCCAACGAGCCAAATACTACTCGACGAAGGGGTGGGAAGAGACCCAGTACTTC. The chain carries TRBV4-3 and TRBJ2-5, with D tentatively TRBD1 (5 bases). Germline CDR1 LGHNA, CDR2 YSLEER. The CDR3 has 21 amino acids. The V end lost 2 bases, the J end lost 3 bases, and 31 bases lay between the germline ends.